This entry concerns a single T cell receptor beta chain. CDR1 is SGHAT and CDR2 is FQNNGV in the germline V gene. Trimming removed 5 bases from V and 6 bases from J; junction bases left unmatched: 14. CDR3 length equals 18 residues. This record comes from a study of blood T cell repertoires in COVID-19. Study-level information: Material from acute and convalescent COVID-19 was sourced from the United States, Italy and Spain. The cDNA or gDNA used as material had been derived from T cells, B-cell-depleted T cells, or PBMCs.

Original processing notes: Using reference gene primer amplification, nucleated cell counts were estimated. Sequencing used immunoSEQ multiplex PCR; TCRdb keeps in-frame clones, though not all of them. The DNA gave D and trimming, while V, J and clone size come from that table. The sample records more than 250,000 clones, 88% being singletons. The genes are TRBV11-2 and TRBJ2-1; 12 nucleotides match TRBD2. The receptor was derived from a human donor in a cohort sampled during active COVID-19. The specimen sequenced was peripheral blood. In DNA form, the CDR3 reads TGTGCCAGCAGCCATCCGGGACTAGCGGGCTGGGGACGCAATGAGCAGTTCTTC. Protein: CASSHPGLAGWGRNEQFF.